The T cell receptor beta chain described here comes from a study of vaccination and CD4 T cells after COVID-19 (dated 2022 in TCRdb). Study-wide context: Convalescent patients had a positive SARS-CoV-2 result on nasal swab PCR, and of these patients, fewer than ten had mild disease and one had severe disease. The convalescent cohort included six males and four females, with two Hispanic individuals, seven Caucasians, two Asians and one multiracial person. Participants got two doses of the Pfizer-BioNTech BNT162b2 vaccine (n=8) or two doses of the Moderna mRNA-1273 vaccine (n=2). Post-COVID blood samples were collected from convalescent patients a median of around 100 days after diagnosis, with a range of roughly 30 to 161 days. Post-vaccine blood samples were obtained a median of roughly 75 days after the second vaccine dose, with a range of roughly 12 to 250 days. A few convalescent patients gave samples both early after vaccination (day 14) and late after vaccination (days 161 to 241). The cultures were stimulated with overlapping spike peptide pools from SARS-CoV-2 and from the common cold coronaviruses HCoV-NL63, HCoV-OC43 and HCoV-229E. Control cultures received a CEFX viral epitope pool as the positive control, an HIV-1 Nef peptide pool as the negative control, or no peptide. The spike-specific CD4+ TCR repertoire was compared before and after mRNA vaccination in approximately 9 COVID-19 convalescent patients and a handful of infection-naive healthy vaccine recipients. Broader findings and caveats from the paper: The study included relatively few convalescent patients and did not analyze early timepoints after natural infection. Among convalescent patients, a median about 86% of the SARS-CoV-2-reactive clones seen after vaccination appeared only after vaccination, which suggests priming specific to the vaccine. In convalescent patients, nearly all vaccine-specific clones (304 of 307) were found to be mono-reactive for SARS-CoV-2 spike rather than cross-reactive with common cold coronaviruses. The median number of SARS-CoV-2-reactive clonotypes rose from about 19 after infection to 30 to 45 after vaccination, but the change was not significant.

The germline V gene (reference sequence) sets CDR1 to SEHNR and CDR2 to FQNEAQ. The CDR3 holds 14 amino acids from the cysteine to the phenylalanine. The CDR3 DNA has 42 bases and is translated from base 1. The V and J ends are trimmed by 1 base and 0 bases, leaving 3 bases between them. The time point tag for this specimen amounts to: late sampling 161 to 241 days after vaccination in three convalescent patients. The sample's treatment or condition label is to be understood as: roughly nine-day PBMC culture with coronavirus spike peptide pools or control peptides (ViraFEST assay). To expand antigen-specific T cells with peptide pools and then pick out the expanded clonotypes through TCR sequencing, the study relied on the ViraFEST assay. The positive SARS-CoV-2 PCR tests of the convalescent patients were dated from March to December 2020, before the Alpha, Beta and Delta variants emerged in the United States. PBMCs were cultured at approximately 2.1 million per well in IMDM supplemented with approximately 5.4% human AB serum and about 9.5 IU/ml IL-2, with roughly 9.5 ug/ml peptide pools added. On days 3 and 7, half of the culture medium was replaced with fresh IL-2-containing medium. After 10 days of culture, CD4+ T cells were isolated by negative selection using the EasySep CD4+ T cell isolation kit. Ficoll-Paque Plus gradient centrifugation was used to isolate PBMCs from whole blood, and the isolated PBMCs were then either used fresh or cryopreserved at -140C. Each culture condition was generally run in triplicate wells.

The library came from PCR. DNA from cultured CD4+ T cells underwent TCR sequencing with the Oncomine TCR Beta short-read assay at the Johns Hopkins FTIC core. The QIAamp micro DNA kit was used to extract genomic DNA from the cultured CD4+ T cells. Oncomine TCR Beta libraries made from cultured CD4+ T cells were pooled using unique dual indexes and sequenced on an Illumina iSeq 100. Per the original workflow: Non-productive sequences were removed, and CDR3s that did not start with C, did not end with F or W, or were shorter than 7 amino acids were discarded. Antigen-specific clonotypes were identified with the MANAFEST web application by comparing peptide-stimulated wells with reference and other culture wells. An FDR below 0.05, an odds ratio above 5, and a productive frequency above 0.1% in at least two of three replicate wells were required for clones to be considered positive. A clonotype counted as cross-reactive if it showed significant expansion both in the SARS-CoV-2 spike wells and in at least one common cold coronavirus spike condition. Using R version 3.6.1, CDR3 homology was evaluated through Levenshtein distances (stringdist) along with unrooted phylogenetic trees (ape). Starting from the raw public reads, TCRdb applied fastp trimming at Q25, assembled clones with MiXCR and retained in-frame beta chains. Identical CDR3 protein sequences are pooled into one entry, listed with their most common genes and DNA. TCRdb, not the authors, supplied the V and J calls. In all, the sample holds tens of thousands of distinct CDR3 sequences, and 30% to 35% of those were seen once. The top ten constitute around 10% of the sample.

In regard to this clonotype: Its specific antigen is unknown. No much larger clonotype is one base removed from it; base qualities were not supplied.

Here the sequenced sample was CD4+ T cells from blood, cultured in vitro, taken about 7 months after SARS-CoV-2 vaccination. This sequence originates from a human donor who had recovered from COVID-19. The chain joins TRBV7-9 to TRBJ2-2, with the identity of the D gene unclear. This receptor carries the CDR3 CASSLGTNTGELFF. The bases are TGTGCCAGCAGCTTAGGGACGAACACCGGGGAGCTGTTTTTT.